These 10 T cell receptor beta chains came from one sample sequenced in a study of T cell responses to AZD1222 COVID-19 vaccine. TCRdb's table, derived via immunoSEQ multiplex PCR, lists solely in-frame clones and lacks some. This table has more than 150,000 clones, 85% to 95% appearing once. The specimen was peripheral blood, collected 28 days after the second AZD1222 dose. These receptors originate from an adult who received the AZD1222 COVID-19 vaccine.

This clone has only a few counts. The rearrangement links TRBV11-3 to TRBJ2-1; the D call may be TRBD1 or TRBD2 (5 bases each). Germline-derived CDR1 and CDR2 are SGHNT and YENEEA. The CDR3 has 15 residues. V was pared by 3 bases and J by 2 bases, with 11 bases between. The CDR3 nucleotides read TGTGCCAGCAGCTTCGGCTGGGGGACCTACAATGAGCAGTTCTTC. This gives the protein CASSFGWGTYNEQFF.

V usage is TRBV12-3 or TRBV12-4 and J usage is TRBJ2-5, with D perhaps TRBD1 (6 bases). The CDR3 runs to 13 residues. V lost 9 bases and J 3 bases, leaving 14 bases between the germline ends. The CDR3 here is CASMPAGEETQYF. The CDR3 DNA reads TGTGCCAGTATGCCGGCAGGGGAAGAGACCCAGTACTTC.

As DNA, the CDR3 is TGTGCCAGCAGCCGATCGACAGTGAACACTGAAGCTTTCTTT. Translating gives CASSRSTVNTEAFF. This chain joins TRBV7-8 and TRBJ1-1; D is possibly TRBD1 (5 bases). Germline V lookup: CDR1 SGHVS, CDR2 FQNEAQ. The V end lost 5 bases, the J end lost 0 bases, and 10 bases lay between the germline ends. This CDR3 contains 14 residues.

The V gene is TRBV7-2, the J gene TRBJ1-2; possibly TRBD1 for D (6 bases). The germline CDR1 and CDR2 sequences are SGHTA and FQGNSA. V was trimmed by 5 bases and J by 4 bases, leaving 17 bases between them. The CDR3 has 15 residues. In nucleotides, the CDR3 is TGTGCCAGCAGCCTAAACGCGGGGGCTGGCTATGGCTACACCTTC. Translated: CASSLNAGAGYGYTF.

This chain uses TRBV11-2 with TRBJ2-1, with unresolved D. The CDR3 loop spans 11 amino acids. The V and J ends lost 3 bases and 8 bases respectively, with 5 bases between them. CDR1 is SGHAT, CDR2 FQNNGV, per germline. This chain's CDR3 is CASSLTDEQFF. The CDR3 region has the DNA TGTGCCAGCAGCTTGACGGATGAGCAGTTCTTC. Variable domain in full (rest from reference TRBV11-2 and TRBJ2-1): EAGVAQSPRYKIIEKRQSVAFWCNPISGHATLYWYQQILGQGPKLLIQFQNNGVVDDSQLPKDRFSAERLKGVDSTLKIQPAKLEDSAVYLCASSLTDEQFFGPGTRLTVL.

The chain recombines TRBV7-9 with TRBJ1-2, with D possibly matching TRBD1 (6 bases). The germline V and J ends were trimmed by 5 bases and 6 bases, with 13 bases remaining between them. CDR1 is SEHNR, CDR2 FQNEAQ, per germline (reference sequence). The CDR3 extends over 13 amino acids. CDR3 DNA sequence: TGTGCCAGCAGCGTCTGGGGGGCAGATGGCTACACCTTC. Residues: CASSVWGADGYTF. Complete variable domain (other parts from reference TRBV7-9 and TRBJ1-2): DTGVSQNPRHKITKRGQNVTFRCDPISEHNRLYWYRQTLGQGPEFLTYFQNEAQLEKSRLLSDRFSAERPKGSFSTLEIQRTEQGDSAMYLCASSVWGADGYTFGSGTRLTVV.

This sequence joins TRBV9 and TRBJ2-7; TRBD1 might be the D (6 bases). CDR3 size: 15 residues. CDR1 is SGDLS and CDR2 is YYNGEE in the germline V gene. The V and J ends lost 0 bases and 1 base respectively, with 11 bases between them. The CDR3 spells CASSVALDRSYEQYF. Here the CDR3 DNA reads TGTGCCAGCAGCGTAGCTCTAGACAGGTCCTACGAGCAGTACTTC.

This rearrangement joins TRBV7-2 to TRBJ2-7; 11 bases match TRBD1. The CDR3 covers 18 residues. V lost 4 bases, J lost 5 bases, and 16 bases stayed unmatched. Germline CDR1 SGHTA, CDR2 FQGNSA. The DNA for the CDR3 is TGTGCCAGCAGCTCGCTTCCCCCCGGGACAGGGGGTAGAGACGAGCAGTACTTC. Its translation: CASSSLPPGTGGRDEQYF.

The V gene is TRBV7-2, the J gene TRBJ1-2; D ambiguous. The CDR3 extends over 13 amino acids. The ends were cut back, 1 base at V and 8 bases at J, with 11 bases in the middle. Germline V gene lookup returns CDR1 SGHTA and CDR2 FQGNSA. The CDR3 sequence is CASSLEWREGYTF. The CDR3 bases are TGTGCCAGCAGCTTAGAGTGGAGGGAGGGCTACACCTTC. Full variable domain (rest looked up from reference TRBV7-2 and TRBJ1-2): GAGVSQSPSNKVTEKGKDVELRCDPISGHTALYWYRQSLGQGLEFLIYFQGNSAPDKSGLPSDRFSAERTGGSVSTLTIQRTQQEDSAVYLCASSLEWREGYTFGSGTRLTVV.

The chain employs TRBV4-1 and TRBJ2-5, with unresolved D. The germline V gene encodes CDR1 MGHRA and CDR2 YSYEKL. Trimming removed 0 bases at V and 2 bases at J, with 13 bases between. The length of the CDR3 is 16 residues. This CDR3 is CASSQEGVGPQETQYF. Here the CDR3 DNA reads TGCGCCAGCAGCCAAGAGGGTGTGGGCCCTCAAGAGACCCAGTACTTC.